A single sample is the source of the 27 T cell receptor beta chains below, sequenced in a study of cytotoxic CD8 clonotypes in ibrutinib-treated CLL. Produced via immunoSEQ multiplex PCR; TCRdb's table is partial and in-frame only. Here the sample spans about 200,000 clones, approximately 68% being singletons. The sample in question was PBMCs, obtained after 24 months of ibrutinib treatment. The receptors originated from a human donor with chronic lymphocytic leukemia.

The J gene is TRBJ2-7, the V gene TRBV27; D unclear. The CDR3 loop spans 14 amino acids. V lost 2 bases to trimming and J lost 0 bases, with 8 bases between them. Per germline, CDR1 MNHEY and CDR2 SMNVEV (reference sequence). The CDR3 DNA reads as TGTGCCAGCAGTTTAACCCGGAGCTCCTACGAGCAGTACTTC. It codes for CASSLTRSSYEQYF.

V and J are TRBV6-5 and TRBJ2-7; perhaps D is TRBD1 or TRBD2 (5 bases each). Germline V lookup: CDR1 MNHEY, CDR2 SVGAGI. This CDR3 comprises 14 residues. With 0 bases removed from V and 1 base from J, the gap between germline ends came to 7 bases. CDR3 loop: CASSYSRGSYEQYF. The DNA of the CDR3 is TGTGCCAGCAGTTACTCGAGGGGTTCCTACGAGCAGTACTTC.

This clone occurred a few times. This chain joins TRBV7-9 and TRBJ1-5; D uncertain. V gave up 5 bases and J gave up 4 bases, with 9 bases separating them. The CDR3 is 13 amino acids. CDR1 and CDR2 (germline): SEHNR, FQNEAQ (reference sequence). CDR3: CASSAIGNQPQHF. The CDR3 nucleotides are TGTGCCAGCAGCGCTATAGGAAATCAGCCCCAGCATTTT.

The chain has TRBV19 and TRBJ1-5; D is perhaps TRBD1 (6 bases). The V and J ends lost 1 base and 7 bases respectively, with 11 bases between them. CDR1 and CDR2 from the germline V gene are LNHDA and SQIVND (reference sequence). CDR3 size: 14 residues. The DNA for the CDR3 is TGTGCCAGTAGTATAGCCCAGGGGCGCCAGCCCCAGCATTTT. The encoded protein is CASSIAQGRQPQHF.

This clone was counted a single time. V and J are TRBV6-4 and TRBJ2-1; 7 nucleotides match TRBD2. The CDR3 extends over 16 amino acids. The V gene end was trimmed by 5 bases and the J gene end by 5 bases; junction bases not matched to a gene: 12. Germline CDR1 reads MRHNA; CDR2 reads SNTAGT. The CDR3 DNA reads TGTGCCAGCAGTCCCCTAACAGCGGGACGAGACAATGAGCAGTTCTTC. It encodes CASSPLTAGRDNEQFF.

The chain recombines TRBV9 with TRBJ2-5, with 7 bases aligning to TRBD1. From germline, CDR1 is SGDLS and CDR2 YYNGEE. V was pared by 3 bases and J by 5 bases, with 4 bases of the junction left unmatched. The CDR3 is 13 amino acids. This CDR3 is CASSEQGLETQYF. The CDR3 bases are TGTGCCAGCAGCGAACAGGGGTTGGAGACCCAGTACTTC.

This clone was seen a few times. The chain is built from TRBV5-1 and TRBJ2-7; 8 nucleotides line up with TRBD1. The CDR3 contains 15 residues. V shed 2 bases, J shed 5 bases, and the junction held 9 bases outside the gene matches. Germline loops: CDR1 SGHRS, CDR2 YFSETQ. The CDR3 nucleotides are TGCGCCAGCAGCTTTCGGACAGGGCTAGTTCACGAGCAGTACTTC. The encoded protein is CASSFRTGLVHEQYF.

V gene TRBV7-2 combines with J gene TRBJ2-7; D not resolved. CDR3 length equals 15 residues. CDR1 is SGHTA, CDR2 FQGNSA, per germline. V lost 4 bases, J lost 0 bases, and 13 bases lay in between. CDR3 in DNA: TGTGCCAGCAGCTCCGAGTCGTCCGGCTCCTACGAGCAGTACTTC. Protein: CASSSESSGSYEQYF.

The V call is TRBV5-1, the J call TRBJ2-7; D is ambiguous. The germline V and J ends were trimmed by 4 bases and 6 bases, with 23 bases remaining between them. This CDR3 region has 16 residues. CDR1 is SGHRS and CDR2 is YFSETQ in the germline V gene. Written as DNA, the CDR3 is TGCGCCAGCAGCATTGGGTGGATTTCTGACCCCGTCGAGCAGTACTTC. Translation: CASSIGWISDPVEQYF.

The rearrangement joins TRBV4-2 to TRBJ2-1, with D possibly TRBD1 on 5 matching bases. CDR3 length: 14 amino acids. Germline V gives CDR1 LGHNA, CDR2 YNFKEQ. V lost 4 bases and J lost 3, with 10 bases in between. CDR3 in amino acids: CASSPQGFYNEQFF. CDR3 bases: TGTGCCAGCAGCCCCCAGGGATTCTACAATGAGCAGTTCTTC.

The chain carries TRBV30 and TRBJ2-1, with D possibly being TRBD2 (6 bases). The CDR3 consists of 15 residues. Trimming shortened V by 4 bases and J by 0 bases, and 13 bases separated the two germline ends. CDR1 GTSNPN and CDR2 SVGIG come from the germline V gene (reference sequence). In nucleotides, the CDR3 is TGTGCCTGGACTCGCGGGACGAGCTCCTACAATGAGCAGTTCTTC. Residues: CAWTRGTSSYNEQFF.

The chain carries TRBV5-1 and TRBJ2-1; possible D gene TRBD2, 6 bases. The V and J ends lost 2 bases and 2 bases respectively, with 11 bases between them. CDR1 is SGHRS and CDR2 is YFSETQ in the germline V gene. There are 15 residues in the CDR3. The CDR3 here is CASSLASATYNEQFF. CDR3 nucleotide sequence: TGCGCCAGCAGCTTAGCTAGCGCCACCTACAATGAGCAGTTCTTC.

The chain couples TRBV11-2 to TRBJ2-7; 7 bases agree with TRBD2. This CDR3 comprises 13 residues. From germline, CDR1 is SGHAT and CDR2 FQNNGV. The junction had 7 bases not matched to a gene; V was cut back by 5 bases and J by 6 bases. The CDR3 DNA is TGTGCCAGCAGCACCCCGGGACTACTCGAGCAGTACTTC. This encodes CASSTPGLLEQYF.

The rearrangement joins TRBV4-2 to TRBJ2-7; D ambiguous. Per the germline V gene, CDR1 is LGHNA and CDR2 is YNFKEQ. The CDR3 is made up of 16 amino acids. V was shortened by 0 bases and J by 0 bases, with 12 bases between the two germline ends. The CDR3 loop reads CASSQEVTVSSYEQYF. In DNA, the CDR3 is TGTGCCAGCAGCCAAGAAGTAACAGTGAGCTCCTACGAGCAGTACTTC.

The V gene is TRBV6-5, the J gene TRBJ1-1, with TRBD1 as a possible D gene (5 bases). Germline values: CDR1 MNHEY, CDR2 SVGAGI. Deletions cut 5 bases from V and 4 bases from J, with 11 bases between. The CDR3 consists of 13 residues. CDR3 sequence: CASSIRAGTEAFF. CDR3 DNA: TGTGCCAGCAGTATCAGGGCTGGCACTGAAGCTTTCTTT.

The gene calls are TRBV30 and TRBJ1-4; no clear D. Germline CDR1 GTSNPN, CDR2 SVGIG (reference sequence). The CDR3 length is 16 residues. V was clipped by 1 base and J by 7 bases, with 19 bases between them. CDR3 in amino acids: CAWSAAGGVSGEKLFF. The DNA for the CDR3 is TGTGCCTGGAGTGCCGCCGGTGGGGTGTCCGGTGAAAAACTGTTTTTT.

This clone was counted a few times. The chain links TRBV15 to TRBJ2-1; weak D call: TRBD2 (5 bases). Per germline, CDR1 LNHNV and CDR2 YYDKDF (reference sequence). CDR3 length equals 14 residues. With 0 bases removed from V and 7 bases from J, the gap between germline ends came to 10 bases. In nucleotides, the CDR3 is TGTGCCACCAGCAGAGATCCTGCGGGTAATGAGCAGTTCTTC. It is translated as CATSRDPAGNEQFF.

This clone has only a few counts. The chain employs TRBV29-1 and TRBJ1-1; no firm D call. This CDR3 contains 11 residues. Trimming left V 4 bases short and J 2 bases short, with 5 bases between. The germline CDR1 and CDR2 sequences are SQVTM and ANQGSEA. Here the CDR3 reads CSVVGNTEAFF. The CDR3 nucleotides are TGCAGCGTTGTCGGTAACACTGAAGCTTTCTTT.

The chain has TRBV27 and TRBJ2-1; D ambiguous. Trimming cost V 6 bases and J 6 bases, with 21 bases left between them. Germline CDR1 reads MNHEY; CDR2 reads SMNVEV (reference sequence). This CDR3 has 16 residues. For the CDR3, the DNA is TGTGCCAGCAGGGACCTGGCGAGCCCCCCTGGCAATGAGCAGTTCTTC. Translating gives CASRDLASPPGNEQFF.

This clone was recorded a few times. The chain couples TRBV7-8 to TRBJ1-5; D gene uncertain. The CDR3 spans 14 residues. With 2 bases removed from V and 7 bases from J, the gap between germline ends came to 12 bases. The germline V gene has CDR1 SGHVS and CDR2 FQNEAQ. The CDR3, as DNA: TGTGCCAGCAGCTTACGGTTGTGGGGACAGCCCCAGCATTTT. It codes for CASSLRLWGQPQHF.

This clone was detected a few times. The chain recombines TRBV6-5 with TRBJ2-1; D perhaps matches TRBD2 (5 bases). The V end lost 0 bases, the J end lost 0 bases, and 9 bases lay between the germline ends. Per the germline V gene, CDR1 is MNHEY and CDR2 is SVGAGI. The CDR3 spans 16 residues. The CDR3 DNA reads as TGTGCCAGCAGTTACTCAAGCGGAGGCTCCTACAATGAGCAGTTCTTC. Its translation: CASSYSSGGSYNEQFF.

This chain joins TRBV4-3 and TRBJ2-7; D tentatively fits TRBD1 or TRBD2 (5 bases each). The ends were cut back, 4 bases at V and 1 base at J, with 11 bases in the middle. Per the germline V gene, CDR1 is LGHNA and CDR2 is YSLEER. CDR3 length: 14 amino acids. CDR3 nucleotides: TGCGCCAGCAGCCTCCGGGACGGTTCCTACGAGCAGTACTTC. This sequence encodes CASSLRDGSYEQYF.

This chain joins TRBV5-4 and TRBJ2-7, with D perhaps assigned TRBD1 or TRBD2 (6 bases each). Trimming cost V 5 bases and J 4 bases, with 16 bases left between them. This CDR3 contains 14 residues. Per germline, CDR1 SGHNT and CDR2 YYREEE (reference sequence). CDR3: CASRRGETLYEQYF. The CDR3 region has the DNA TGTGCCAGCAGGAGGGGGGAGACTCTGTACGAGCAGTACTTC.

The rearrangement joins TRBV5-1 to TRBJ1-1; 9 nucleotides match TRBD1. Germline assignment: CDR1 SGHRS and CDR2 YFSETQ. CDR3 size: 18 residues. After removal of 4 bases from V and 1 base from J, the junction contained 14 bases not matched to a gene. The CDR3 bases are TGCGCCAGCAGCCCACAACCCCGGGACAGGGTTCCGAACACTGAAGCTTTCTTT. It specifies CASSPQPRDRVPNTEAFF.

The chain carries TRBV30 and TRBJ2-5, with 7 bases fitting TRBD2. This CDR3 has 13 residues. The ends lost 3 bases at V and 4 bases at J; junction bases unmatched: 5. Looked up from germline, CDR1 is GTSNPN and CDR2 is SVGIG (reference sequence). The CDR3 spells CAWSRLAPETQYF. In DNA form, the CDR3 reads TGTGCCTGGAGCCGACTAGCCCCAGAGACCCAGTACTTC.

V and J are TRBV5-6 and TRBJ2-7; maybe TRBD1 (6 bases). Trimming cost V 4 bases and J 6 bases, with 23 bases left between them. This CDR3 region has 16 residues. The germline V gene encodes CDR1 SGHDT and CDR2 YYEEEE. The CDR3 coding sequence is TGTGCCAGCAGCCGGGGTCCCAGGGGAAGGGGCGGCGAGCAGTACTTC. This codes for CASSRGPRGRGGEQYF.

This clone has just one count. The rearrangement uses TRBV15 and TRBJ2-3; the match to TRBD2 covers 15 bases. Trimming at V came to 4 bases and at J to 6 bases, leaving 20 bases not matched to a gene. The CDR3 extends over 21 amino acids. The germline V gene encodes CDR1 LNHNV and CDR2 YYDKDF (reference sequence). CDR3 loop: CATSIRLERTSGRAGGDTQYF. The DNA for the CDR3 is TGTGCCACCAGCATAAGATTGGAGCGGACTAGCGGGAGGGCCGGAGGGGATACGCAGTATTTT.